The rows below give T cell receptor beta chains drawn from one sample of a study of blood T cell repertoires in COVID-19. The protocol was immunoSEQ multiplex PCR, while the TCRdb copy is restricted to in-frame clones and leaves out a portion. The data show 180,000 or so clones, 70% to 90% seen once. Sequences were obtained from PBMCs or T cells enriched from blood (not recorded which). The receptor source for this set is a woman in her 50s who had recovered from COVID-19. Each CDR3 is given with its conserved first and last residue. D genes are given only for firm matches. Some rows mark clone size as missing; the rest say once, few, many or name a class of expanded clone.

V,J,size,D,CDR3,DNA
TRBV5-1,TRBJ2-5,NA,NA,CASSPTAVQETQYF,TGCGCCAGCAGCCCCACAGCAGTCCAAGAGACCCAGTACTTC
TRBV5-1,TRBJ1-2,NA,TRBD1,CASSLDWDRDYGYTF,TGCGCCAGCAGCTTGGATTGGGACAGGGACTATGGCTACACCTTC
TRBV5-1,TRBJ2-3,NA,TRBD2,CASSLGTSGNTDTQYF,TGCGCCAGCAGCTTGGGGACTAGCGGGAACACAGATACGCAGTATTTT
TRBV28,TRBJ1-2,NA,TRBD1,CASSLQGAGENGYTF,TGTGCCAGCAGTTTACAGGGGGCAGGTGAGAACGGCTACACCTTC
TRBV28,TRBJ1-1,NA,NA,CASIGVRGTEAFF,TGTGCCAGCATTGGGGTACGGGGGACTGAAGCTTTCTTT
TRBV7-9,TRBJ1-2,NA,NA,CASSLGQTGYGYTF,TGTGCCAGCAGCTTAGGTCAAACGGGCTATGGCTACACCTTC
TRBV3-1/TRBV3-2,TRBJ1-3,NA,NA,CASSPQIRSSGNTIYF,TGTGCCAGCAGCCCTCAGATACGGAGCTCTGGAAACACCATATATTTT
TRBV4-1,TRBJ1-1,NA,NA,CASSQVEGGAFF,TGCGCCAGCAGCCAAGTCGAGGGTGGGGCTTTCTTT
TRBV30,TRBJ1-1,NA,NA,CAWSGTVTEAFF,TGTGCCTGGAGTGGAACGGTGACTGAAGCTTTCTTT
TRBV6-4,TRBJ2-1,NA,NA,CASSDGASDSSYNEQFF,TGTGCCAGCAGTGACGGCGCTAGCGATTCCTCCTACAATGAGCAGTTCTTC
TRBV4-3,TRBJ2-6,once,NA,CASSQWGTHSSGANVLTF,TGCGCCAGCAGCCAATGGGGGACACACTCCTCTGGGGCCAACGTCCTGACTTTC
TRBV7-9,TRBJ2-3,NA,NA,CASSGSGSSTDTQYF,TGTGCCAGCAGCGGATCAGGTTCTAGCACAGATACGCAGTATTTT
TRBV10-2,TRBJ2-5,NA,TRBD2,CASRGLLAGAQETQYF,TGCGCCAGCAGAGGCCTACTAGCGGGGGCCCAAGAGACCCAGTACTTC
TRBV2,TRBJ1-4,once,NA,CASSEAGGRGRKLFF,TGTGCCAGCAGTGAAGCCGGGGGGCGCGGTAGAAAACTGTTTTTT
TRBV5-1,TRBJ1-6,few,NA,CASSLSTTGSPLHF,TGCGCCAGCAGCTTGTCAACCACCGGGTCACCCCTCCACTTT
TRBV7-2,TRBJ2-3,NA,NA,CASSLTGVGTDTQYF,TGTGCCAGCAGCTTGACGGGAGTCGGTACAGATACGCAGTATTTT
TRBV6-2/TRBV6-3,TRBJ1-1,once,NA,CASSPWTGETEAFF,TGTGCCAGCAGTCCCTGGACGGGAGAAACTGAAGCTTTCTTT
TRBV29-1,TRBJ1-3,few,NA,CSVEDPGQGNTIYF,TGCAGCGTTGAAGATCCTGGGCAAGGAAACACCATATATTTT
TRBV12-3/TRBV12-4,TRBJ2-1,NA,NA,CASSVRRGNEQFF,TGTGCCAGCAGCGTCCGACGGGGCAATGAGCAGTTCTTC
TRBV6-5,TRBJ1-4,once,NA,CASSYRQNEKLFF,TGTGCCAGCAGTTACCGACAGAACGAAAAACTGTTTTTT
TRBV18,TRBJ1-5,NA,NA,CASSLEGVIDNQPQHF,TGTGCCAGCTCACTCGAGGGGGTAATAGATAATCAGCCCCAGCATTTT
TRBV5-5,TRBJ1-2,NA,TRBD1,CASSLDPTGPSGYTF,TGTGCCAGCAGCTTGGATCCGACAGGGCCCTCGGGCTACACCTTC
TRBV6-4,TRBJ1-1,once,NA,CASRRQENTEAFF,TGTGCCAGCAGGAGACAGGAGAACACTGAAGCTTTCTTT
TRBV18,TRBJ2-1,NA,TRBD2,CASSPGTSGNNEQFF,TGTGCCAGCTCACCGGGGACTAGCGGTAACAATGAGCAGTTCTTC
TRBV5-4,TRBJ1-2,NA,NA,CASSSGGGANYGYTF,TGTGCCAGCAGCTCTGGGGGGGGAGCTAACTATGGCTACACCTTC